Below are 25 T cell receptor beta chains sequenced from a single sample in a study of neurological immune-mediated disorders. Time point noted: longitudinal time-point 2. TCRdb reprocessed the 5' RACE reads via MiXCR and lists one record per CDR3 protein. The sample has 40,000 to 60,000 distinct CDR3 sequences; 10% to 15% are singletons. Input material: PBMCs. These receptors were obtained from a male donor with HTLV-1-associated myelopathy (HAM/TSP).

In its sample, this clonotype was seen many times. The CDR3 DNA sequence: TGTGCCAGCAGTGGCCAGCTCGCTTACGAGCAGTACTTC. Its protein product is CASSGQLAYEQYF. V is TRBV2 and J is TRBJ2-7; unclear D gene. The germline V and J ends were trimmed by 4 bases and 4 bases, with 11 bases remaining between them. This CDR3 is 13 amino acids long. CDR1 is SNHLY and CDR2 is FYNNEI in the germline V gene.

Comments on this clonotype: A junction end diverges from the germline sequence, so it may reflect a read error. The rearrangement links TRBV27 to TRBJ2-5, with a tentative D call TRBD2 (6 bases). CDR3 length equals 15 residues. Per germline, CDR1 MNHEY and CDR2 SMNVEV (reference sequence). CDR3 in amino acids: CASSLTLVGGETQYF. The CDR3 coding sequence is TGTGCTAGCAGTTTAACCCTAGTGGGGGGAGAGACCCAGTACTTC.

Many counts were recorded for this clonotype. CDR3 sequence: CASSYNGGGASDTQYF. The CDR3 DNA sequence: TGTGCCAGCAGTTACAACGGCGGGGGGGCTTCAGATACGCAGTATTTT. The gene calls are TRBV6-6 and TRBJ2-3, with 9 bases that match TRBD2. Germline CDR1 is MNHNY and CDR2 is SVGAGI (reference sequence). V lost 2 bases, J lost 4 bases, and 7 bases stayed unmatched. This CDR3 region has 16 residues.

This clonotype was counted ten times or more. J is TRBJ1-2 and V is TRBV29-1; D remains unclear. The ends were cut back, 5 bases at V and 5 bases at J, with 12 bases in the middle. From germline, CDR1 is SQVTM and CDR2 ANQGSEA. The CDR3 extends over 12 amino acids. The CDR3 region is CSVLTGFYGYTF. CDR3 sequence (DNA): TGCAGCGTTCTCACGGGGTTTTATGGCTACACCTTC.

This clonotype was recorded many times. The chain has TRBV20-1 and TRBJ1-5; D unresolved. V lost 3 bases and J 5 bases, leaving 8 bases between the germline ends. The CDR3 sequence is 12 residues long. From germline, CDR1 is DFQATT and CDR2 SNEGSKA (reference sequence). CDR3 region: CSARDHYQPQHF. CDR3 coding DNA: TGCAGTGCTAGGGACCACTATCAGCCCCAGCATTTT.

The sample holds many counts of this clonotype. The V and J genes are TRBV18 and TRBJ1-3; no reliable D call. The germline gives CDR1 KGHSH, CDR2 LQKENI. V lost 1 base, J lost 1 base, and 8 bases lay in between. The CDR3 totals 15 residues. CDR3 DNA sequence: TGTGCCAGCTCACCACTCGGGGTATCTGGAAACACCATATATTTT. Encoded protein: CASSPLGVSGNTIYF.

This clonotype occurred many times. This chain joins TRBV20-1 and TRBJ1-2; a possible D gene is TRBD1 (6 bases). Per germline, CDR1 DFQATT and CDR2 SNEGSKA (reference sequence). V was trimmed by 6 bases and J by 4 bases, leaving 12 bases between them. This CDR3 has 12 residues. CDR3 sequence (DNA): TGCAGTGCCAAACAGGGCCCCTATGGCTACACCTTC. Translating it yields CSAKQGPYGYTF.

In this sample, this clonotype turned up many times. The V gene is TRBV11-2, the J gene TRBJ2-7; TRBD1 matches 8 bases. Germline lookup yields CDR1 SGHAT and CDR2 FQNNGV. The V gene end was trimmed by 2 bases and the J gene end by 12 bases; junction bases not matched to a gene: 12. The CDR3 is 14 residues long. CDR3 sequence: CASSLRDRQSRVYF. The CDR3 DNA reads TGTGCCAGCAGCTTAAGGGACAGGCAAAGTAGGGTGTACTTC.

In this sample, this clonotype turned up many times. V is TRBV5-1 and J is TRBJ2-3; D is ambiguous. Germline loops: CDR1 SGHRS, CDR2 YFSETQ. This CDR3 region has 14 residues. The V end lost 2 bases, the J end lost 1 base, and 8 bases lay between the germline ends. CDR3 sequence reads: CASSLLTGTDTQYF. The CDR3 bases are TGCGCCAGCAGCTTACTGACGGGCACAGATACGCAGTATTTT.

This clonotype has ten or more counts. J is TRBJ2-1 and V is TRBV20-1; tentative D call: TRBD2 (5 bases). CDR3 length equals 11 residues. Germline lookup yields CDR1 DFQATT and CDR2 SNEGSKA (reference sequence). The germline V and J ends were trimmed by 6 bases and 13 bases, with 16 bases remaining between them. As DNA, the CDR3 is TGCAGTGCCGCAGGCGGGTTGCCCCAGTTCTTC. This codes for CSAAGGLPQFF.

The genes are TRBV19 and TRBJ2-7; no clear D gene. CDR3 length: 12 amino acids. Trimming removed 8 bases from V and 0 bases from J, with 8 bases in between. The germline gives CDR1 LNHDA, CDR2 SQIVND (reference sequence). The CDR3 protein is CASGHNSYEQYF. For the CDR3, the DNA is TGTGCCAGTGGGCATAACTCCTACGAGCAGTACTTC.

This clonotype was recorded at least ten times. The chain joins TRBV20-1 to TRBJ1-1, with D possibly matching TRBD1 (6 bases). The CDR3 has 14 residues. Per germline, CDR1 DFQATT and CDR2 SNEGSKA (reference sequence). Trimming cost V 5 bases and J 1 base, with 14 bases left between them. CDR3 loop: CSAQSGGPNTEAFF. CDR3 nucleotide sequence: TGCAGTGCTCAGAGCGGGGGCCCGAACACTGAAGCTTTCTTT.

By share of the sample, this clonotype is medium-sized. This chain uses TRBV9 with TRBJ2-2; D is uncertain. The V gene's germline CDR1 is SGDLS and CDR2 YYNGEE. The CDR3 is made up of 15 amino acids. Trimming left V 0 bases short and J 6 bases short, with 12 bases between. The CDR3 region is CASSVVDSGAGELFF. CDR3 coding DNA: TGTGCCAGCAGCGTAGTGGATTCAGGAGCCGGGGAGCTGTTTTTT.

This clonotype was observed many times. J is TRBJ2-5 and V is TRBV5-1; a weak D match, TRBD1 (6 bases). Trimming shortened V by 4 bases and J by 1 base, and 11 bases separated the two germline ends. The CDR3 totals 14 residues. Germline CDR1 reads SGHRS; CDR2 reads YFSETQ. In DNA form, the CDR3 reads TGCGCCAGCAGCCACGGACAGATCCAAGAGACCCAGTACTTC. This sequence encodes CASSHGQIQETQYF.

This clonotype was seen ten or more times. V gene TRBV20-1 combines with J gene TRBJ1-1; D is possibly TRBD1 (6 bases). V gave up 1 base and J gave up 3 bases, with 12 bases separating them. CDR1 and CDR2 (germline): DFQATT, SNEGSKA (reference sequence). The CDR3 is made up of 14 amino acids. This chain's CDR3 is CSARGPGADTEAFF. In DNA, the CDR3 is TGCAGTGCTAGAGGTCCGGGGGCGGACACTGAAGCTTTCTTT.

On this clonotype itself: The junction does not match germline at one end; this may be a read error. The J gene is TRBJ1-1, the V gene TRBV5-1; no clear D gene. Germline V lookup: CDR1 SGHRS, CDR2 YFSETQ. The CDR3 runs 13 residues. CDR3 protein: CASSPDPNTKAFF. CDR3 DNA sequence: TGCGCCAGCAGTCCAGACCCGAACACTAAAGCTTTCTTT.

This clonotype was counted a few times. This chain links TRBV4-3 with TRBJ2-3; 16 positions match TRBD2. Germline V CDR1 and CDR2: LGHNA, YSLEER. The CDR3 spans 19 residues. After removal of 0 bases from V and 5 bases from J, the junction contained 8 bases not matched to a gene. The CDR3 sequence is CASSQEPPGLAGGLDTQYF. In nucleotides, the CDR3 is TGCGCCAGCAGCCAAGAGCCCCCGGGACTAGCGGGGGGGCTAGATACGCAGTATTTT.

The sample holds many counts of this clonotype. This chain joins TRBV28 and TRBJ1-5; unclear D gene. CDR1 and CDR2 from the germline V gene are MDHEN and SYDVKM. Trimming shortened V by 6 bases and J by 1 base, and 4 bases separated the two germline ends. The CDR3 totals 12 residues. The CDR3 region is CASRDSNQPQHF. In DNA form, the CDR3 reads TGTGCCAGCAGGGACAGCAATCAGCCCCAGCATTTT.

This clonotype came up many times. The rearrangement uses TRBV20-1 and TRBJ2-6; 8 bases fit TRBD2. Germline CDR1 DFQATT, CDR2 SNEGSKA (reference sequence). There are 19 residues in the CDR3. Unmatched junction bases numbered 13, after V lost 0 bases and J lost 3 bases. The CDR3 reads CSARDNWAGGLGGANVLTF. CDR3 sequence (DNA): TGCAGTGCTAGAGATAACTGGGCGGGGGGATTGGGTGGGGCCAACGTCCTGACTTTC.

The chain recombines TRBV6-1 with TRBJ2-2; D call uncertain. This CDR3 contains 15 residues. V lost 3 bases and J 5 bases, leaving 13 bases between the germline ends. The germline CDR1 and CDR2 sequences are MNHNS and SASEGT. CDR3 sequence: CASSEWVSETGELFF. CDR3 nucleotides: TGTGCCAGCAGTGAGTGGGTCTCAGAAACCGGGGAGCTGTTTTTT.

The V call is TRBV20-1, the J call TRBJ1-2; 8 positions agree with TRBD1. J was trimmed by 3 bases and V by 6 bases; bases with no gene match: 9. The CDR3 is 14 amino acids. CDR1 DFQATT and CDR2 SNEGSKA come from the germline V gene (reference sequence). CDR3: CSAPLPGGHYGYTF. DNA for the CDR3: TGCAGTGCACCCCTTCCAGGGGGCCACTATGGCTACACCTTC.

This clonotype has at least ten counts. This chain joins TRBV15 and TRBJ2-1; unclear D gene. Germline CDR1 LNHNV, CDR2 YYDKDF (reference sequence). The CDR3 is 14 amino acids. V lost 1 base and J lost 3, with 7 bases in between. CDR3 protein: CATSRVDGYNEQFF. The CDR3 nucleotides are TGTGCCACCAGCAGAGTAGACGGCTACAATGAGCAGTTCTTC. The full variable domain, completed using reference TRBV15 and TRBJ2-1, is DAMVIQNPRYQVTQFGKPVTLSCSQTLNHNVMYWYQQKSSQAPKLLFHYYDKDFNNEADTPDNFQSRRPNTSFCFLDIRSPGLGDTAMYLCATSRVDGYNEQFFGPGTRLTVL.

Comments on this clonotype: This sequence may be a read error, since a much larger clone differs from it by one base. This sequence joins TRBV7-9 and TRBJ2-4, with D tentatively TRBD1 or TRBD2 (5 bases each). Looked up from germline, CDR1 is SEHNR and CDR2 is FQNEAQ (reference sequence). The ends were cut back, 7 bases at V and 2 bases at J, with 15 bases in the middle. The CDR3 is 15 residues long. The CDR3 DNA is TGTGCCAGCATCCTCCGGGACGCGACCAAAAACATTCAGTACTTC. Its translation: CASILRDATKNIQYF. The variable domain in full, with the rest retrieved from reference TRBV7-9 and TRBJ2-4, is DTGVSQNPRHKITKRGQNVTFRCDPISEHNRLYWYRQTLGQGPEFLTYFQNEAQLEKSRLLSDRFSAERPKGSFSTLEIQRTEQGDSAMYLCASILRDATKNIQYFGAGTRLSVL.

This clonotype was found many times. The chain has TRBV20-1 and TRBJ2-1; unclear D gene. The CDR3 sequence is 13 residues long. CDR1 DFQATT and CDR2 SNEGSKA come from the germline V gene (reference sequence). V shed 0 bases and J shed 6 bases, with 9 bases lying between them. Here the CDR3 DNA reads TGCAGTGCTAGAGAGCACAGTTCCAATGAGCAGTTCTTC. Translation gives CSAREHSSNEQFF.

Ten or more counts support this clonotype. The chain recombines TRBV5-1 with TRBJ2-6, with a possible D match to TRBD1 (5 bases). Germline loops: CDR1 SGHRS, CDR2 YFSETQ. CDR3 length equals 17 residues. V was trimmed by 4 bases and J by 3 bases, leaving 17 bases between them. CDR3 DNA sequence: TGCGCCAGCAGCCGTTCACCCGACAGTTATGGGGCCAACGTCCTGACTTTC. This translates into CASSRSPDSYGANVLTF.